Below are 15 T cell receptor beta chains sequenced from a single sample in a study of high-grade serous ovarian cancer treatment subgroups. Tumor tissue was taken before any definitive surgery or chemotherapy was given. TCRdb's copy holds only in-frame clones and misses some; the assay was immunoSEQ multiplex PCR. The table shows approximately 5,000 clones, with 55% to 75% occurring only once. Sequencing was performed on tumor tissue. These TCRs come from a human donor with high-grade serous ovarian cancer.

This sequence joins TRBV25-1 and TRBJ1-5; D unresolved. The CDR3 consists of 15 residues. Per the germline V gene, CDR1 is MGHDK and CDR2 is SYGVNS. V dropped 3 bases and J dropped 4 bases, with 13 bases sitting between them. CDR3 region: CASSDGSWGNQPQHF. The CDR3 DNA reads TGTGCCAGCAGTGATGGGTCCTGGGGAAATCAGCCCCAGCATTTT.

This clone showed up just a few times. The chain joins TRBV2 to TRBJ1-4; TRBD1 is a possible D gene (6 bases). This CDR3 has 13 amino acids. V lost 11 bases to trimming and J lost 5 bases, with 15 bases between them. Germline loops: CDR1 SNHLY, CDR2 FYNNEI. CDR3: CAVSDRRNEKLFF. As DNA, the CDR3 is TGTGCCGTTTCCGACAGGAGGAATGAAAAACTGTTTTTT.

This clone was observed a handful of times. The rearrangement links TRBV7-6 to TRBJ1-1; TRBD1 agrees at 7 bases. Germline loops: CDR1 SGHVS, CDR2 FNYEAQ. V gave up 5 bases and J gave up 2 bases; unmatched junction bases: 8. The CDR3 sequence is 15 residues long. The CDR3 region is CASSPQGSSNTEAFF. CDR3 nucleotide sequence: TGTGCCAGCAGCCCACAGGGGTCCTCTAACACTGAAGCTTTCTTT.

This rearrangement joins TRBV7-8 to TRBJ2-7; 7 nucleotides line up with TRBD2. The CDR3 sequence is 14 residues long. Germline trimming cut 7 bases from V and 2 bases from J; bases unmatched to any gene: 8. Germline CDR1 SGHVS, CDR2 FQNEAQ. The CDR3 spells CASTLRGTTYEQYF. The CDR3 region has the DNA TGTGCCAGCACCTTGCGGGGGACCACCTACGAGCAGTACTTC.

This clone was picked up a small number of times. The rearrangement links TRBV19 to TRBJ1-5; 7 bases align to TRBD1. This CDR3 has 14 amino acids. With 7 bases clipped from V and 2 bases from J, the junction kept 5 bases outside the gene matches. Germline values: CDR1 LNHDA, CDR2 SQIVND (reference sequence). The CDR3 DNA is TGTGCCAGTACGAGGCAGGGGGGCAATCAGCCCCAGCATTTT. Translating it yields CASTRQGGNQPQHF.

V and J are TRBV21-1 and TRBJ1-3. TRBV21-1 is an annotated pseudogene. There are 17 residues in the CDR3. This CDR3 reads CASSPCIAQHARNTIYF. As DNA, the CDR3 is TGTGCCAGCAGTCCATGTATAGCTCAACACGCACGAAACACCATATATTTT.

As DNA, the CDR3 is TGTGCCAGCAGCCCTTTAGCGGGGGCCTACAATGAGCAGTTCTTC. Encoded protein: CASSPLAGAYNEQFF. The chain couples TRBV7-3 to TRBJ2-1, with 9 bases matching TRBD2. This CDR3 spans 15 amino acids. The germline CDR1 and CDR2 sequences are SGHTA and FQGTGA. V lost 5 bases, J lost 2 bases, and 4 bases stayed unmatched.

The chain's CDR3 is CASNRGRNYGYTF. CDR3 bases: TGTGCCAGCAATAGGGGACGGAACTATGGCTACACCTTC. The chain employs TRBV28 and TRBJ1-2; D might be TRBD1 (5 bases). The CDR3 length is 13 residues. V lost 7 bases and J 2 bases, leaving 11 bases between the germline ends. The germline V gene has CDR1 MDHEN and CDR2 SYDVKM.

The chain links TRBV15 to TRBJ1-1; 9 bases agree with TRBD1. V was clipped by 0 bases and J by 10 bases; unmatched bases: 9. The CDR3 length is 15 residues. Germline loops: CDR1 LNHNV, CDR2 YYDKDF (reference sequence). CDR3 protein: CATSRDKRDRDAAFF. The CDR3 DNA follows: TGTGCCACCAGCAGAGATAAGAGGGACAGGGACGCAGCTTTCTTT.

The chain has TRBV7-2 and TRBJ2-2; no clear D gene. Germline V gene data show CDR1 as SGHTA and CDR2 as FQGNSA. The CDR3 loop spans 16 amino acids. Deletions cut 1 base from V and 1 base from J, with 10 bases between. CDR3 in amino acids: CASSLEGARNTGELFF. The CDR3 DNA is TGTGCCAGCAGCTTAGAAGGTGCTCGGAACACCGGGGAGCTGTTTTTT.

The chain joins TRBV2 to TRBJ1-1, with no clear D. V dropped 2 bases and J dropped 4 bases, with 14 bases sitting between them. Germline CDR1 is SNHLY and CDR2 is FYNNEI. The CDR3 covers 15 residues. Here the CDR3 reads CASSESWAGVTEAFF. The CDR3, as DNA: TGTGCCAGCAGTGAATCCTGGGCGGGAGTCACTGAAGCTTTCTTT. Full variable domain (rest looked up from reference TRBV2 and TRBJ1-1): EPEVTQTPSHQVTQMGQEVILRCVPISNHLYFYWYRQILGQKVEFLVSFYNNEISEKSEIFDDQFSVERPDGSNFTLKIRSTKLEDSAMYFCASSESWAGVTEAFFGQGTRLTVV.

In its sample, this clone was seen a few times. This chain uses TRBV11-2 with TRBJ1-1, with 8 bases aligning to TRBD1. This CDR3 contains 16 residues. V trimming: 1 base; J trimming: 4 bases; junction bases outside the gene matches: 8. CDR1 SGHAT and CDR2 FQNNGV come from the germline V gene. The DNA for the CDR3 is TGTGCCAGCAGCTTAGCCTCCGGGACAGGCGGCACTGAAGCTTTCTTT. As protein: CASSLASGTGGTEAFF.

The J gene is TRBJ1-1, the V gene TRBV5-8; D unclear. CDR3 length: 12 residues. Trimming took off 6 bases at V and 12 bases at J, with 18 bases between the two ends. Germline CDR1 SGHTS, CDR2 YDEGEE. The CDR3 DNA is TGTGCCAGCACCCGAGATGGTGTGACGACTTTCTTT. Translated: CASTRDGVTTFF.

The DNA for the CDR3 is TGTGCCAGCTGCATAGCGGGGGGCCTTGGTGAGCAGTTCTTC. This codes for CASCIAGGLGEQFF. V usage is TRBV11-3 and J usage is TRBJ2-1, with 10 positions matching TRBD2. After removal of 8 bases from V and 9 bases from J, the junction contained 10 bases not matched to a gene. From germline, CDR1 is SGHNT and CDR2 YENEEA. CDR3 length: 14 amino acids.

The chain recombines TRBV9 with TRBJ2-3; TRBD1 matches at 7 bases. The germline V gene encodes CDR1 SGDLS and CDR2 YYNGEE. Trimming took 0 bases from V and 3 from J; bases not matched to a gene: 4. The CDR3 has 15 residues. The CDR3 sequence: CASSVEQGRTDTQYF. DNA of the CDR3: TGTGCCAGCAGCGTAGAACAGGGGCGGACAGATACGCAGTATTTT.